This T cell receptor (beta chain) is from a study of vaccination effects on CD4 cells after COVID-19. This clone was detected once. As yet, its antigen is unknown. One end of the junction does not line up with germline, which may come from a read error. ViraFEST expansion of antigen-specific CD4+ T cells with viral peptide pools preceded sequencing. Following culture for approximately ten days, CD4+ T cells were isolated. Participants each got two BNT162b2 or mRNA-1273 vaccine doses. Germline V CDR1 and CDR2: SGHAT, FQNNGV. The CDR3 runs 11 residues. Only in-frame clones appear in the TCRdb table, and some are missing; sequencing was by immunoSEQ multiplex PCR. The sample records about 28,000 clones, about 70% being singletons.

V usage is TRBV11-2 and J usage is TRBJ1-3; D ambiguous. The starting material was CD4+ T cells from PBMCs cultured with HCoV-NL63 spike peptides, obtained after COVID-19 vaccination. This receptor was identified in a human donor who received a COVID-19 vaccine. Here the CDR3 reads CASSLGRQRNF. In DNA, the CDR3 is TGTGCCAGCAGCTTAGGACGGCAGAGGAATTTT.